This TCR beta chain derives from a study of breast tumors, draining lymph nodes, adjacent tissues. Each CDR3 protein gets one entry after TCRdb re-called the multiplex PCR reads with MiXCR. The sample consists of tens of thousands of distinct CDR3 sequences, over 60% of them appearing once. Note on this clonotype: What it binds is not known.

Germline assignment: CDR1 LGHNT and CDR2 FRNRAP. The CDR3 runs 12 residues. Trimming left V 5 bases short and J 6 bases short, with 11 bases between. Study-wide points: Luminal-like breast cancer showed significantly greater tumor-nontumor repertoire similarity than basal-like breast cancer did. Tumor repertoires ranked between lymph nodes and nontumor tissue in diversity, with V and J gene preferences.

The clonotype comes from a female donor with breast cancer. Some clones in this sample may be carry-over from other donors' samples. The chain combines TRBV12-5 with TRBJ2-7; maybe TRBD1 (6 bases). Sequencing was done on a sample of tumor-adjacent breast tissue. This CDR3 is CASGQTGSEQYF. CDR3 bases: TGTGCTAGTGGTCAAACAGGGTCCGAGCAGTACTTC.